The T cell receptor (beta chain) described here comes from a study of T cells after posttransplantation cyclophosphamide. Study conclusions and caveats: TRB overlap between skin or GI tissue T cells and blood was limited. Later post-transplant blood repertoires were often dominated by donor CD8+ memory clones. Recipient CMV seropositivity and CMV reactivation strongly tracked TRB clonality.

Treatment was busulfan-fludarabine conditioning, a marrow graft, and cyclophosphamide on days +3 and +4. Germline V gene sequence: CDR1 LGHNA, CDR2 YSLEER. V was pared by 0 bases and J by 5 bases, with 13 bases between. The CDR3 length is 15 residues. Using immunoSEQ multiplex PCR, the repertoire was profiled, and TCRdb retains in-frame clones only, with some absent. Found here are about 7,800 clones, around 85% of them singletons; the top ten hold around 23%. A remark on this clone: Its antigen is unknown.

This receptor was taken from a female patient in her forties or fifties who received an allogeneic stem cell transplant from an unrelated donor, was CMV-positive, and had no GVHD. Some T cells may be provided by the graft donor. V usage is TRBV4-3 and J usage is TRBJ2-5; D possibly corresponds to TRBD1 (8 bases). This material consisted of PBMCs, taken after allogeneic stem cell transplant with posttransplant cyclophosphamide. CDR3 DNA: TGCGCCAGCAGCCAAGAAGTACAGGGGGGGGAGACCCAGTACTTC. It yields the protein CASSQEVQGGETQYF.